Presented here are 7 T cell receptor beta chains from one specimen sequenced in a study of blood T cell repertoires in COVID-19. Sequencing used immunoSEQ multiplex PCR; TCRdb keeps in-frame clones, though not all of them. The table lists roughly 250,000 clones, roughly 85% of them singletons. Sequenced material: PBMCs or T cells enriched from blood (not recorded which). These receptors were taken from a woman aged 50 to 65 who had recovered from COVID-19.

J is TRBJ2-7 and V is TRBV18, with no clear D. Germline values: CDR1 KGHSH, CDR2 LQKENI. The V end lost 5 bases, the J end lost 0 bases, and 17 bases lay between the germline ends. The CDR3 spans 16 residues. CDR3 sequence: CASSTIGGKGSYEQYF. The CDR3 region has the DNA TGTGCCAGCTCAACCATTGGCGGCAAAGGCTCCTACGAGCAGTACTTC.

The rearrangement uses TRBV19 and TRBJ1-1, with 9 bases fitting TRBD1. CDR1 and CDR2 from the germline V gene are LNHDA and SQIVND (reference sequence). Trimming removed 5 bases from V and 7 bases from J; junction bases left unmatched: 8. The CDR3 has 14 amino acids. CDR3 protein: CASSPRTGVIEAFF. CDR3 sequence (DNA): TGTGCCAGTAGTCCCAGGACAGGGGTCATTGAAGCTTTCTTT.

The V call is TRBV9, the J call TRBJ1-3; TRBD1 aligns across 7 bases. Trimming cost V 4 bases and J 2 bases; bases outside gene matches: 9. Germline CDR1 is SGDLS and CDR2 is YYNGEE. The CDR3 extends over 16 amino acids. CDR3 residues: CASSPSPTGAGNTIYF. CDR3 sequence (DNA): TGTGCCAGCAGCCCAAGTCCTACAGGGGCTGGAAACACCATATATTTT. Full variable domain (remainder filled in from reference TRBV9 and TRBJ1-3): DSGVTQTPKHLITATGQRVTLRCSPRSGDLSVYWYQQSLDQGLQFLIQYYNGEERAKGNILERFSAQQFPDLHSELNLSSLELGDSALYFCASSPSPTGAGNTIYFGEGSWLTVV.

The V and J genes are TRBV5-5 and TRBJ2-1, with 11 nucleotides matching TRBD2. The J segment lost 10 bases and the V segment lost 0 bases, leaving 9 bases of the junction unmatched. Germline V gene data show CDR1 as SGHKS and CDR2 as YYEKEE (reference sequence). There are 16 residues in the CDR3. CDR3 region: CASSLAGTSGPAEQFF. CDR3 DNA: TGTGCCAGCAGCTTGGCAGGGACTAGCGGCCCAGCGGAGCAGTTCTTC.

V is TRBV28 and J is TRBJ2-3; 9 positions agree with TRBD2. The CDR3 is made up of 17 amino acids. The trim removed 5 bases at V and 2 bases at J, leaving 11 bases unmatched. CDR1 MDHEN and CDR2 SYDVKM come from the germline V gene. In nucleotides, the CDR3 is TGTGCCAGCAGTCTCTCAGATTCTAGCGGGGACACAGATACGCAGTATTTT. Translated: CASSLSDSSGDTDTQYF.

V is TRBV5-1 and J is TRBJ2-7; possible D gene TRBD1, 6 bases. The germline V gene has CDR1 SGHRS and CDR2 YFSETQ. V was shortened by 0 bases and J by 4 bases, with 11 bases between the two germline ends. This CDR3 has 14 residues. The CDR3 coding sequence is TGCGCCAGCAGCTTGGTACAGGGAAGTTACGAGCAGTACTTC. Protein: CASSLVQGSYEQYF.

V and J are TRBV6-5 and TRBJ1-5; D unclear. The germline V and J ends were trimmed by 7 bases and 2 bases, with 9 bases remaining between them. CDR1 and CDR2 (germline): MNHEY, SVGAGI. This CDR3 region has 13 residues. The CDR3 sequence is CASMREGNQPQHF. CDR3 DNA: TGTGCCAGCATGAGGGAGGGCAATCAGCCCCAGCATTTT.